This entry lists 27 T cell receptor beta chains sequenced from one sample in a study of blood T cell repertoires in COVID-19 (dated by TCRdb to the early 2020s). Receptor amplification or capture employed the immunoSEQ multiplex PCR assay. Not all clones reach the TCRdb copy of this immuneACCESS table, which keeps in-frame sequences only. Checked studies attribute under half of the gap to unresolved V genes and leave the rest unexplained. The sample has 200,000 or so clones on record, over 70% of them singletons. The ten most abundant clones make up approximately 15% of the sample. Source material: peripheral blood. The origin of the receptors is a man aged 55-75 years with active or convalescent COVID-19.

This chain links TRBV19 with TRBJ1-5; 10 bases fit TRBD1. Looked up from germline, CDR1 is LNHDA and CDR2 is SQIVND (reference sequence). This CDR3 spans 17 amino acids. V shed 0 bases and J 4 bases; nucleotides not matched to a gene: 6. The CDR3 sequence is CASSIDGTGVRNQPQHF. The CDR3 DNA sequence: TGTGCCAGTAGTATAGACGGGACAGGGGTAAGGAATCAGCCCCAGCATTTT.

This clone was recorded a few times. The gene calls are TRBV28 and TRBJ1-2; TRBD1 matches 8 bases. V lost 3 bases, J lost 4 bases, and 1 base stayed unmatched. The germline CDR1 and CDR2 sequences are MDHEN and SYDVKM. The CDR3 runs 13 residues. The CDR3 sequence is CASSFGQGYGYTF. In DNA form, the CDR3 reads TGTGCCAGCAGTTTCGGACAGGGCTATGGCTACACCTTC.

This clone was observed a handful of times. V and J are TRBV29-1 and TRBJ1-2; 8 bases agree with TRBD1. Per germline, CDR1 SQVTM and CDR2 ANQGSEA. J was trimmed by 4 bases and V by 6 bases; bases with no gene match: 10. This CDR3 has 14 residues. CDR3 nucleotide sequence: TGCAGCGTGGGCGGTGACAGGGGTCTCTATGGCTACACCTTC. This gives the protein CSVGGDRGLYGYTF.

The chain employs TRBV4-2 and TRBJ2-7; D remains unclear. Germline CDR1 and CDR2: LGHNA and YNFKEQ. V lost 0 bases, J lost 6 bases, and 9 bases lay in between. This CDR3 contains 13 residues. In nucleotides, the CDR3 is TGTGCCAGCAGCCAAGACCCCCCGTCCGAGCAGTACTTC. It encodes CASSQDPPSEQYF.

The chain links TRBV28 to TRBJ2-7; a possible D gene is TRBD2 (6 bases). This CDR3 region has 12 residues. Trimming removed 5 bases from V and 9 bases from J, with 14 bases in between. CDR1 and CDR2 from the germline V gene are MDHEN and SYDVKM. For the CDR3, the DNA is TGTGCCAGCAGTGCAGGAGCAGCGGGGCAGTACTTC. Translated: CASSAGAAGQYF.

The chain links TRBV24-1 to TRBJ1-2; TRBD1 matches 9 bases. V was clipped by 10 bases and J by 4 bases; unmatched bases: 6. Germline V gene data show CDR1 as KGHDR and CDR2 as SFDVKD. The CDR3 runs 13 residues. CDR3 protein: CATGDRGTYGYTF. In DNA, the CDR3 is TGTGCCACTGGCGACAGGGGGACCTATGGCTACACCTTC.

The CDR3 loop is CASSFSTGSEAFF. The DNA of the CDR3 is TGTGCCAGCAGTTTTTCTACAGGTTCTGAAGCTTTCTTT. V is TRBV12-3 or TRBV12-4 and J is TRBJ1-1; perhaps TRBD1 as D (5 bases). Trimming took 3 bases from V and 6 from J, leaving 11 bases between them. The CDR3 length is 13 residues.

The chain carries TRBV7-2 and TRBJ2-3; a weak D match, TRBD2 (6 bases). CDR1 SGHTA and CDR2 FQGNSA come from the germline V gene. The CDR3 consists of 14 residues. V was pared by 5 bases and J by 3 bases, with 12 bases between. The CDR3 DNA is TGTGCCAGCAGCCTCCAGACTAGAACAGATACGCAGTATTTT. This codes for CASSLQTRTDTQYF.

This chain links TRBV19 with TRBJ2-7, with a weak D call TRBD2 (6 bases). This CDR3 has 13 amino acids. Germline loops: CDR1 LNHDA, CDR2 SQIVND (reference sequence). Trimming stripped 4 bases from V and 2 bases from J, with 9 bases between. The CDR3 protein is CASSTQRAYEQYF. CDR3 DNA: TGTGCCAGTAGTACCCAGCGGGCCTACGAGCAGTACTTC.

This clone has more than one count but fewer than ten. This rearrangement joins TRBV21-1 to TRBJ2-1; the D call TRBD2 from the table was never checked on the DNA. TRBV21-1 is a recognized pseudogene. The length of the CDR3 is 18 residues. The CDR3 DNA is TGTGCCAGCAGCAAAGTTGGCGAGCGGAGGGGTCGGTCCAATGAGCAGTTCTTC. Protein: CASSKVGERRGRSNEQFF.

The chain is built from TRBV11-2 and TRBJ2-3, with 7 bases identical to TRBD2. This CDR3 has 15 amino acids. Trimming took 3 bases from V and 2 from J; bases not matched to a gene: 5. Germline CDR1 and CDR2: SGHAT and FQNNGV. The CDR3 protein is CASSLMTSLTDTQYF. CDR3 DNA sequence: TGTGCCAGCAGCTTGATGACTAGCCTCACAGATACGCAGTATTTT. Together with reference TRBV11-2 and TRBJ2-3, the CDR3 gives the full variable domain: EAGVAQSPRYKIIEKRQSVAFWCNPISGHATLYWYQQILGQGPKLLIQFQNNGVVDDSQLPKDRFSAERLKGVDSTLKIQPAKLEDSAVYLCASSLMTSLTDTQYFGPGTRLTVL.

Only one count was recorded for this clone. The V and J genes are TRBV24-1 and TRBJ2-5; perhaps TRBD1 as D (6 bases). This CDR3 is 14 amino acids long. V was cut by 4 bases and J by 5 bases, with 13 bases left in between. In germline, CDR1 is KGHDR, CDR2 SFDVKD. The CDR3 DNA follows: TGTGCCACCAGTGACTACAGGGTCGGGGAGACCCAGTACTTC. Translated: CATSDYRVGETQYF.

V is TRBV2 and J is TRBJ1-5, with D unclear. Between the trimmed V and J ends, which lost 4 bases and 2 bases, there was a span of 12 bases. CDR1 SNHLY and CDR2 FYNNEI come from the germline V gene. This CDR3 contains 15 residues. CDR3 loop: CASSGLRRGNQPQHF. In DNA, the CDR3 is TGTGCCAGCAGTGGTCTACGGAGGGGCAATCAGCCCCAGCATTTT.

This clone occurred many times. This rearrangement joins TRBV19 to TRBJ2-7; a weak D match, TRBD1 (5 bases). Per the germline V gene, CDR1 is LNHDA and CDR2 is SQIVND (reference sequence). Trimming removed 5 bases from V and 3 bases from J, with 11 bases in between. The CDR3 has 13 amino acids. CDR3 protein: CASSRQHLYEQYF. The CDR3, as DNA: TGTGCCAGTAGTCGACAGCATCTCTACGAGCAGTACTTC.

The rearrangement joins TRBV9 to TRBJ2-1, with TRBD2 identical over 11 bases. V shed 4 bases, J shed 9 bases, and the junction held 9 bases outside the gene matches. The CDR3 sequence is 15 residues long. CDR1 and CDR2 from the germline V gene are SGDLS and YYNGEE. CDR3 sequence: CASSRGVSGRGEQFF. The CDR3 coding sequence is TGTGCCAGCAGCCGAGGAGTTAGCGGGAGGGGTGAGCAGTTCTTC.

CDR3 nucleotides: TGTGCCAGCAGTTACATCGGCAGCGCCCTTGACAATGAGCAGTTCTTC. This gives the protein CASSYIGSALDNEQFF. The rearrangement joins TRBV6-2 or TRBV6-3 to TRBJ2-1; no clear D gene. Per germline, CDR1 MNHEY and CDR2 SVGEGT. The CDR3 is made up of 16 amino acids. Trimming stripped 2 bases from V and 5 bases from J, with 16 bases between.

The chain has TRBV11-2 and TRBJ2-7; 7 positions match TRBD1. J lost 2 bases, V lost 5 bases, and 3 bases had no gene match. In germline, CDR1 is SGHAT, CDR2 FQNNGV. The CDR3 is made up of 13 amino acids. This chain's CDR3 is CASSKDRTYEQYF. CDR3 nucleotide sequence: TGTGCCAGCAGCAAGGACAGGACCTACGAGCAGTACTTC.

The V call is TRBV6-6, the J call TRBJ2-7; D not resolved. Germline lookup yields CDR1 MNHNY and CDR2 SVGAGI (reference sequence). CDR3 size: 12 residues. V shed 0 bases and J shed 7 bases, with 7 bases lying between them. The CDR3 here is CASSYSLSEQYF. In DNA, the CDR3 is TGTGCCAGCAGTTACTCCCTGAGTGAGCAGTACTTC.

The chain couples TRBV29-1 to TRBJ2-7; weak D call: TRBD1 (6 bases). The germline gives CDR1 SQVTM, CDR2 ANQGSEA. The CDR3 sequence is 15 residues long. Between the trimmed V and J ends, which lost 6 bases and 3 bases, there was a span of 21 bases. The CDR3 loop is CSVLIPTGRGYEQYF. The CDR3 region has the DNA TGCAGCGTCCTGATTCCCACAGGGCGCGGCTACGAGCAGTACTTC.

The CDR3 region is CASSFGGANTEAFF. The DNA for the CDR3 is TGTGCCAGCAGTTTCGGGGGGGCGAACACTGAAGCTTTCTTT. The chain joins TRBV28 to TRBJ1-1; maybe TRBD1 (6 bases). CDR1 is MDHEN, CDR2 SYDVKM, per germline. Trimming pared 3 bases from V and 1 base from J, leaving 9 bases between. The CDR3 sequence is 14 residues long.

The V gene is TRBV27, the J gene TRBJ2-7, with TRBD2 as a possible D gene (9 bases). Germline CDR1 reads MNHEY; CDR2 reads SMNVEV (reference sequence). V gave up 2 bases and J gave up 4 bases, with 30 bases separating them. The CDR3 is made up of 20 amino acids. The CDR3 here is CASSLPDRGGTSRVWYEQYF. The CDR3 DNA reads as TGTGCCAGCAGTTTACCAGACAGGGGTGGGACTAGCCGGGTTTGGTACGAGCAGTACTTC.

This chain links TRBV18 with TRBJ1-2; D is unclear. The germline V gene encodes CDR1 KGHSH and CDR2 LQKENI. The V end was cut by 4 bases, the J end by 6 bases, with 9 bases between. The CDR3 loop spans 12 amino acids. CDR3: CASSRQADGYTF. CDR3 bases: TGTGCCAGCTCACGCCAGGCTGATGGCTACACCTTC.

This clone was found once. The chain's CDR3 is CASSRQGSQPQHF. The DNA for the CDR3 is TGTGCCAGCAGCCGACAGGGTAGTCAGCCCCAGCATTTT. This chain joins TRBV2 and TRBJ1-5; 7 bases are a match to TRBD1. Germline V gene lookup returns CDR1 SNHLY and CDR2 FYNNEI. The CDR3 consists of 13 residues. V gave up 6 bases and J gave up 6 bases; unmatched junction bases: 5.

As regards this clone: Different DNA sequences within this sample yield the same CDR3. J is TRBJ1-1 and V is TRBV29-1, with D possibly matching TRBD1 (5 bases). The germline V gene has CDR1 SQVTM and CDR2 ANQGSEA. The V end was cut by 4 bases, the J end by 1 base, with 7 bases between. This CDR3 is built from 12 residues. In nucleotides, the CDR3 is TGCAGCGTTGGCCAGGGGAACACTGAAGCTTTCTTT. It codes for CSVGQGNTEAFF. The variable domain in full, with the rest retrieved from reference TRBV29-1 and TRBJ1-1, is SAVISQKPSRDICQRGTSLTIQCQVDSQVTMMFWYRQQPGQSLTLIATANQGSEATYESGFVIDKFPISRPNLTFSTLTVSNMSPEDSSIYLCSVGQGNTEAFFGQGTRLTVV.

The CDR3 nucleotides read TGCGCCAGCAGTAATATCAGGGCTAGCTCCTACAATGAGCAGTTCTTC. This codes for CASSNIRASSYNEQFF. The rearrangement joins TRBV5-1 to TRBJ2-1; D may be TRBD1 (5 bases). Germline loops: CDR1 SGHRS, CDR2 YFSETQ. The CDR3 consists of 16 residues. Trimming left V 5 bases short and J 0 bases short, with 15 bases between.

The rearrangement links TRBV6-4 to TRBJ1-1; D is perhaps TRBD1 (5 bases). This CDR3 comprises 15 residues. Trimming stripped 0 bases from V and 3 bases from J, with 11 bases between. CDR1 MRHNA and CDR2 SNTAGT come from the germline V gene. CDR3 sequence (DNA): TGTGCCAGCAGTGACTCAGCCGGGGGGTACACTGAAGCTTTCTTT. Its translation is CASSDSAGGYTEAFF.

This clone was counted only a few times. The rearrangement links TRBV3-1 (or the pseudogene TRBV3-2) to TRBJ2-7, with TRBD2 matching over 9 bases. V shed 0 bases and J 6 bases; nucleotides not matched to a gene: 6. From germline, CDR1 is LGHDT and CDR2 YNNKEL (reference sequence). The CDR3 covers 15 residues. CDR3 bases: TGTGCCAGCAGCCAAGATCAAGCGGGAGGCCTCGAGCAGTACTTC. Translation: CASSQDQAGGLEQYF.